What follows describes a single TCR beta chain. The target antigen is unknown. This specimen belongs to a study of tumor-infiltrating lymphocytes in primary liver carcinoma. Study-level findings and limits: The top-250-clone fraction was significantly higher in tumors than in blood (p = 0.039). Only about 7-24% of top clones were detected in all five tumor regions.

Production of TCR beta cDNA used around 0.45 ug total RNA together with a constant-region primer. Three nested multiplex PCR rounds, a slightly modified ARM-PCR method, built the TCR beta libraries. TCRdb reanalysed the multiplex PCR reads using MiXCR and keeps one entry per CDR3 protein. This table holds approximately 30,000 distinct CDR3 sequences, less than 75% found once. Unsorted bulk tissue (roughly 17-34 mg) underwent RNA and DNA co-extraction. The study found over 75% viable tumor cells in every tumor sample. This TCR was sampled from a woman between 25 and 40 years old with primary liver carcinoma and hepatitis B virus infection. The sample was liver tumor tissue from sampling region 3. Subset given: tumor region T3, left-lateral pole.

CDR3 protein: CASKRRERYNEQFF. CDR3 DNA: TGCGCCAGTAAGCGGAGAGAGCGTTACAATGAGCAGTTCTTC. The chain combines TRBV10-2 with TRBJ2-1; weak D call: TRBD2 (5 bases). CDR1 is WSHSY, CDR2 SAAADI, per germline. V lost 9 bases and J 4 bases, leaving 16 bases between the germline ends. This CDR3 is built from 14 residues.